What follows are 25 T cell receptor beta chains derived from one specimen sequenced in a study of OX40 agonist ivuxolimab in advanced cancers. Receptors were amplified or captured by the immunoSEQ multiplex PCR assay. The clones in this table, taken by TCRdb from immuneACCESS, are in-frame only. Not every clone is retained; where verified, under half of the shortfall comes from an unresolved V gene, and the cause of the rest is unknown. In all, the sample holds 38,000 or so clones, and roughly 86% of those were seen once. 3.5% to 4% of the sample is in the top ten clones. The sequencing used CD4+ or CD8+ T cells sorted from blood, collected in a trial of the OX40 agonist ivuxolimab. The receptor source for this set is an adult with an advanced solid tumor such as melanoma, head and neck, liver or kidney cancer.

The J gene is TRBJ2-7, the V gene TRBV7-6, with TRBD2 identical over 10 bases. Germline CDR1 SGHVS, CDR2 FNYEAQ. There are 15 residues in the CDR3. V lost 5 bases to trimming and J lost 6 bases; unmatched junction nucleotides: 10. CDR3 sequence reads: CASSPEVLAGAEQYF. The DNA of the CDR3 is TGTGCCAGCAGCCCAGAAGTGCTAGCGGGAGCCGAGCAGTACTTC.

The chain is built from TRBV28 and TRBJ2-1; TRBD1 aligns across 9 bases. V trimming: 6 bases; J trimming: 7 bases; junction bases outside the gene matches: 10. The germline CDR1 and CDR2 sequences are MDHEN and SYDVKM. The CDR3 is made up of 15 amino acids. The CDR3 nucleotides are TGTGCCAGCAGCTCAACCGGGACAGGGTCAAATGAGCAGTTCTTC. Protein: CASSSTGTGSNEQFF.

Notes on this clone: The junction shows a germline mismatch at one end, possibly a read error. The chain carries TRBV4-1 and TRBJ2-4; D not certain. The CDR3 loop spans 12 amino acids. Germline V lookup: CDR1 MGHRA, CDR2 YSYEKL. The CDR3: CASSHPAGFLDF. The DNA of the CDR3 is TGCGCCAGCAGCCACCCCGCCGGGTTTCTAGACTTC.

CDR3 sequence (DNA): TGTGCCAGCAGTGTTGGTACTAGCGGGAATACCTACAATGAGCAGTTCTTC. This gives the protein CASSVGTSGNTYNEQFF. The J gene is TRBJ2-1, the V gene TRBV6-4, with TRBD2 matching 10 bases. Germline CDR1 is MRHNA and CDR2 is SNTAGT. Germline trimming cut 4 bases from V and 2 bases from J; bases unmatched to any gene: 8. CDR3 size: 17 residues.

V usage is TRBV5-4 and J usage is TRBJ2-7; D remains ambiguous. The V and J ends lost 0 bases and 1 base respectively, with 5 bases between them. Germline CDR1 reads SGHNT; CDR2 reads YYREEE (reference sequence). CDR3 length: 13 residues. CDR3 in DNA: TGTGCCAGCAGCTTGGGACAATCCTACGAGCAGTACTTC. Protein product: CASSLGQSYEQYF.

The V call is TRBV6-1, the J call TRBJ2-1; 10 nucleotides line up with TRBD2. This CDR3 spans 15 amino acids. Germline CDR1 reads MNHNS; CDR2 reads SASEGT. V dropped 7 bases and J dropped 4; count of bases not matched to a gene: 7. CDR3 in amino acids: CASKETSGMYNEQFF. CDR3 in DNA: TGTGCCAGCAAGGAAACTAGCGGGATGTACAATGAGCAGTTCTTC.

The J gene is TRBJ1-4, the V gene TRBV5-5; a possible D gene is TRBD1 (5 bases). The CDR3 is made up of 14 amino acids. Germline V gives CDR1 SGHKS, CDR2 YYEKEE (reference sequence). Trimming stripped 4 bases from V and 7 bases from J, with 14 bases between. This chain's CDR3 is CASSLPQGGEKLFF. For the CDR3, the DNA is TGTGCCAGCAGCCTGCCCCAGGGTGGTGAAAAACTGTTTTTT.

The V and J genes are TRBV9 and TRBJ2-7; TRBD2 matches at 7 bases. With V trimmed by 0 bases and J by 0 bases, 3 bases remained unmatched. Germline V gene data show CDR1 as SGDLS and CDR2 as YYNGEE. The CDR3 is 15 amino acids. The DNA of the CDR3 is TGTGCCAGCAGCGTAGGTGGGAGGGCCTCCTACGAGCAGTACTTC. It translates to CASSVGGRASYEQYF.

This sequence joins TRBV7-8 and TRBJ2-3; TRBD2 might be the D (5 bases). Trimming removed 7 bases at V and 0 bases at J, with 8 bases between. CDR1 is SGHVS and CDR2 is FQNEAQ in the germline V gene. The CDR3 spans 13 residues. CDR3 bases: TGTGCCAGCACCCGGGGTAGCACAGATACGCAGTATTTT. Protein: CASTRGSTDTQYF.

The chain has TRBV6-5 and TRBJ1-5; D call uncertain. From germline, CDR1 is MNHEY and CDR2 SVGAGI. This CDR3 comprises 13 residues. Deletions cut 6 bases from V and 3 bases from J, with 9 bases between. The CDR3, as DNA: TGTGCCAGCAGCCCCACCGACAATCAGCCCCAGCATTTT. This encodes CASSPTDNQPQHF.

This chain links TRBV28 with TRBJ2-7; D possibly matches TRBD1 or TRBD2 (6 bases each). The CDR3 totals 12 residues. Germline V gene sequence: CDR1 MDHEN, CDR2 SYDVKM. The V end was cut by 6 bases, the J end by 6 bases, with 12 bases between. The CDR3 loop reads CASSLGGVEQYF. CDR3 in DNA: TGTGCCAGCAGCCTCGGGGGCGTCGAGCAGTACTTC.

V usage is TRBV18 and J usage is TRBJ2-2, with D unclear. CDR1 and CDR2 (germline): KGHSH, LQKENI. CDR3 length: 14 amino acids. Trimming stripped 2 bases from V and 2 bases from J, with 6 bases between. CDR3 sequence (DNA): TGTGCCAGCTCACCAAACAGAAACACCGGGGAGCTGTTTTTT. This gives the protein CASSPNRNTGELFF.

The rearrangement joins TRBV2 to TRBJ2-7; TRBD2 matches 13 bases. CDR3 size: 18 residues. V gave up 6 bases and J gave up 7 bases; unmatched junction bases: 18. Germline V gene sequence: CDR1 SNHLY, CDR2 FYNNEI. The CDR3 region is CASRVTSGRVDWPEEQYF. The DNA of the CDR3 is TGTGCCAGCAGAGTTACTAGCGGGAGGGTAGATTGGCCGGAAGAGCAGTACTTC.

The chain joins TRBV4-1 to TRBJ2-6, with TRBD1 identical over 9 bases. Trimming at V came to 0 bases and at J to 0 bases, leaving 3 bases not matched to a gene. This CDR3 region has 18 residues. Germline values: CDR1 MGHRA, CDR2 YSYEKL. Written as DNA, the CDR3 is TGCGCCAGCAGCCAAGACCGGACAGGGGTCTCTGGGGCCAACGTCCTGACTTTC. Residues: CASSQDRTGVSGANVLTF.

The chain carries TRBV7-9 and TRBJ2-5, with TRBD2 identical over 8 bases. V shed 8 bases and J 7 bases; nucleotides not matched to a gene: 15. CDR1 is SEHNR, CDR2 FQNEAQ, per germline (reference sequence). The length of the CDR3 is 15 residues. In DNA form, the CDR3 reads TGTGCCAGCGCTAATCTGGGACTAGGCTTCGGGACCCAGTACTTC. Translation: CASANLGLGFGTQYF.

The chain combines TRBV6-5 with TRBJ1-5; tentative D call: TRBD1 (6 bases). Trimming removed 0 bases from V and 8 bases from J, with 14 bases in between. Germline values: CDR1 MNHEY, CDR2 SVGAGI. CDR3 length: 15 amino acids. CDR3 loop: CASSYSVQGNKPQHF. The CDR3 DNA follows: TGTGCCAGCAGTTACTCGGTGCAGGGGAATAAGCCCCAGCATTTT.

The genes are TRBV14 and TRBJ2-4; TRBD1 agrees at 9 bases. The germline V gene encodes CDR1 SGHDN and CDR2 FVKESK. There are 14 residues in the CDR3. Losses at the gene ends were 5 bases for V and 9 bases for J; bases not matched to a gene: 8. The CDR3 sequence: CASSADRGSGIQYF. As DNA, the CDR3 is TGTGCCAGCAGCGCGGACAGGGGCAGTGGCATTCAGTACTTC.

The J gene is TRBJ2-3, the V gene TRBV4-2; TRBD2 matches 9 bases. CDR1 is LGHNA and CDR2 is YNFKEQ in the germline V gene. CDR3 size: 16 residues. J lost 6 bases, V lost 4 bases, and 11 bases had no gene match. CDR3 DNA sequence: TGTGCCAGCAGCCCCACGGAGGCTAGCGGGACGGATACGCAGTATTTT. This gives the protein CASSPTEASGTDTQYF.

J is TRBJ1-1 and V is TRBV10-3; possible D gene TRBD1, 6 bases. Looked up from germline, CDR1 is ENHRY and CDR2 is SYGVKD. Trimming removed 4 bases at V and 7 bases at J, with 19 bases between. The CDR3 is made up of 15 amino acids. The CDR3 is CAISGVAGGAIEAFF. The CDR3 nucleotides read TGTGCCATCAGTGGGGTGGCTGGGGGGGCGATTGAAGCTTTCTTT.

This chain's CDR3 is CATRPGQGVDEQYF. The CDR3 DNA reads as TGTGCCACCAGACCGGGACAGGGGGTGGACGAGCAGTACTTC. The rearrangement links TRBV6-6 to TRBJ2-7; 11 positions match TRBD1. The length of the CDR3 is 14 residues. Germline V gene lookup returns CDR1 MNHNY and CDR2 SVGAGI (reference sequence). J lost 5 bases, V lost 10 bases, and 10 bases had no gene match.

This rearrangement joins TRBV7-6 to TRBJ2-7; D not certain. V was trimmed by 6 bases and J by 3 bases, leaving 12 bases between them. The germline gives CDR1 SGHVS, CDR2 FNYEAQ. This CDR3 has 13 residues. CDR3 sequence (DNA): TGTGCCAGCAGTCTCTCCGATCACTACGAGCAGTACTTC. Its translation is CASSLSDHYEQYF.

This rearrangement joins TRBV27 to TRBJ2-7, with 7 bases fitting TRBD2. The V gene's germline CDR1 is MNHEY and CDR2 SMNVEV (reference sequence). The V and J ends lost 7 bases and 6 bases, in that order; junction bases with no gene match: 12. This CDR3 spans 14 amino acids. In DNA, the CDR3 is TGTGCCAGCACCCCGGCGGGGAGGGGAGGCGAGCAGTACTTC. Translating gives CASTPAGRGGEQYF.

The J gene is TRBJ1-2, the V gene TRBV15; D is unresolved. The germline V gene has CDR1 LNHNV and CDR2 YYDKDF (reference sequence). The CDR3 extends over 13 amino acids. The V end was cut by 4 bases, the J end by 4 bases, with 10 bases between. CDR3: CATSIQSLYGYTF. CDR3 DNA sequence: TGTGCCACCAGCATACAAAGCCTCTATGGCTACACCTTC.

V gene TRBV6-6 combines with J gene TRBJ2-3; D is undetermined. The CDR3 is 12 amino acids. The V gene lost 9 bases and the J gene lost 1 base, with 8 bases spanning the gap. In germline, CDR1 is MNHNY, CDR2 SVGAGI (reference sequence). The CDR3 DNA reads as TGTGCCAGTCACTGGGGCACAGATACGCAGTATTTT. Translation gives CASHWGTDTQYF.

The CDR3 spells CASSPRPRDEKLFF. In nucleotides, the CDR3 is TGTGCCAGCAGCCCCCGTCCCAGGGATGAAAAACTGTTTTTT. The V and J genes are TRBV11-2 and TRBJ1-4, with a weak D call TRBD1 (5 bases). The ends were cut back, 5 bases at V and 6 bases at J, with 13 bases in the middle. CDR1 and CDR2 from the germline V gene are SGHAT and FQNNGV. The CDR3 covers 14 residues.